This TCR beta chain was captured by sequencing in a study of T cell repertoires in cytomegalovirus infection (dated by TCRdb to about 2019). At the level of the whole study: Donor HLA type was relevant to the analysis, as public TCR beta signatures indicated carriage of CMV infection together with the matching HLA type.

The cysteine opens and the phenylalanine closes a CDR3 of 13 amino acids. The read is trimmed to its CDR3 DNA, 39 bases read in frame from base 1. V was cut back by 5 bases and J by 0 bases, leaving a gap of 7 bases between them. Here is what the overall study found, with its caveats: Carriers of CMV infection plus the relevant HLA type were discriminated by the cumulative frequency of public TCR beta family members in the study cohort and in an independent approximately 340-donor cohort. The ex vivo response was dominated by HLA-C-restricted CMV-specific TCR beta clonotypes, which also provided the single most frequent clonotype in two of eight donors.

About this clonotype: Its target antigen remains unknown. Base-call qualities are not available, and no considerably larger clone is one nucleotide away.

Sequenced on an Illumina HiSeq 1500. TCRdb reanalyzed the raw reads on its own, using fastp at Q25 for trimming and MiXCR for clone calling, and kept in-frame beta chains. Entries that share a CDR3 protein sequence are merged under the most common genes and DNA. In this sample the table shows over 250,000 distinct CDR3 sequences, under 30% of which occur a single time. The ten biggest clones cover about 14% of the sample. The source is a human donor in good health (CMV status not recorded). Some clones in this sample may be carry-over from other donors' samples. The sample consisted of PBMCs. The V and J genes are TRBV12-3 or TRBV12-4 and TRBJ1-1; no D gene is confidently identified. The CDR3 corresponds to CASSRMVNTEAFF. DNA sequence: TGTGCCAGCAGTCGAATGGTGAACACTGAAGCTTTCTTT.